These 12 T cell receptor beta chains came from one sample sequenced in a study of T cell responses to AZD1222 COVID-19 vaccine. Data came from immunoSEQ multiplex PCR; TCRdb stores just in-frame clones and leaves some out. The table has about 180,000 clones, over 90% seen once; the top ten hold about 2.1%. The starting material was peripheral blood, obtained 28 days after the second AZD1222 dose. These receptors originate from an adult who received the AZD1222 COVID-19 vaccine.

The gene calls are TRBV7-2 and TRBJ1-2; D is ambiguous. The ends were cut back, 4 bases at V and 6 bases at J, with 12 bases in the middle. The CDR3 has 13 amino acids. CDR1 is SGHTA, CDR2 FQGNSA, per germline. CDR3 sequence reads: CASSYPQSDGYTF. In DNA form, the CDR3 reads TGTGCCAGCAGCTACCCACAAAGTGATGGCTACACCTTC.

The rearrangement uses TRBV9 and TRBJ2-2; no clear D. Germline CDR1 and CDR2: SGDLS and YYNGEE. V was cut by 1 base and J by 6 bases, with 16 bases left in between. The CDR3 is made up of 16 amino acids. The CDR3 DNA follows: TGTGCCAGCAGCGTATACAGCAGTCGGACGCCCGGGGAGCTGTTTTTT. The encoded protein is CASSVYSSRTPGELFF.

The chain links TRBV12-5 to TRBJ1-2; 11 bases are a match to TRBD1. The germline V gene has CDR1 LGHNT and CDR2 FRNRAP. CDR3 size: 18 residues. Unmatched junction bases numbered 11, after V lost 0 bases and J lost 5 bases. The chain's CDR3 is CASGLVLGQGANRYGYTF. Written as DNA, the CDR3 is TGTGCTAGTGGTTTGGTACTCGGACAGGGGGCGAATAGGTATGGCTACACCTTC.

The CDR3 loop reads CASSLVSGGAAYEQYF. In DNA, the CDR3 is TGTGCCAGCAGCTTAGTTAGCGGGGGGGCCGCCTACGAGCAGTACTTC. The chain links TRBV7-2 to TRBJ2-7; TRBD2 aligns across 11 bases. The CDR3 length is 16 residues. Losses at the gene ends were 1 base for V and 2 bases for J; bases not matched to a gene: 4. CDR1 SGHTA and CDR2 FQGNSA come from the germline V gene.

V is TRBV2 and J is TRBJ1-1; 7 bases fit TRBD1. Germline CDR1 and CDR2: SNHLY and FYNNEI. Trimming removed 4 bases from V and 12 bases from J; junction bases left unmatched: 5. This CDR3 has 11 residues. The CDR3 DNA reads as TGTGCCAGCAGTGCCGACAGGGCGACTTTCTTT. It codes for CASSADRATFF.

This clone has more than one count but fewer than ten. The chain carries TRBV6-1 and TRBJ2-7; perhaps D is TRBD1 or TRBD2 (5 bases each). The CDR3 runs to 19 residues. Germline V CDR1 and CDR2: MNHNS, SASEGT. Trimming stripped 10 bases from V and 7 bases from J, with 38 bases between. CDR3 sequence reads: CATRDMSGTASRGRREQYF. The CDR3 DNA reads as TGTGCCACCCGTGATATGTCCGGGACGGCGAGCCGGGGCCGCAGGGAGCAGTACTTC.

The DNA for the CDR3 is TGTGCCAGCAGCCACAGGGGTTACTCACCCCTCCACTTT. It specifies CASSHRGYSPLHF. The chain uses TRBV7-8 and TRBJ1-6; 7 nucleotides agree with TRBD1. The V segment lost 5 bases and the J segment 10 bases; nucleotides outside the gene matches: 5. The CDR3 totals 13 residues. Germline V lookup: CDR1 SGHVS, CDR2 FQNEAQ.

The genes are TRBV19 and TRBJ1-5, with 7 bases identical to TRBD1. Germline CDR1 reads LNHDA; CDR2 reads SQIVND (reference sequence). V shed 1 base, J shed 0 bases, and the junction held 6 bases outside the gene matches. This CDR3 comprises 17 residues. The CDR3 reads CASSIGQGGFSNQPQHF. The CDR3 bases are TGTGCCAGTAGTATAGGGCAGGGGGGCTTTAGCAATCAGCCCCAGCATTTT.

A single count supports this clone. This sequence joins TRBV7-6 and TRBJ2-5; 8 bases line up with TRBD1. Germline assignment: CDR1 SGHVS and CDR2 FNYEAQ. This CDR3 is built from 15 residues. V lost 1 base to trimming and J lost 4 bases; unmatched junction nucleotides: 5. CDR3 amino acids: CASSLVGRGRETQYF. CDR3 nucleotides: TGTGCCAGCAGCTTAGTTGGCAGGGGGCGAGAGACCCAGTACTTC.

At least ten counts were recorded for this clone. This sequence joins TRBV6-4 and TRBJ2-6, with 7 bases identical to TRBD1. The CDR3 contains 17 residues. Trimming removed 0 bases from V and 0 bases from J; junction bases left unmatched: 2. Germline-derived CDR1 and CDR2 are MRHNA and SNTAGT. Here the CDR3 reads CASSDSSGGSGANVLTF. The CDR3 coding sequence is TGTGCCAGCAGTGACTCGTCAGGGGGCTCTGGGGCCAACGTCCTGACTTTC.

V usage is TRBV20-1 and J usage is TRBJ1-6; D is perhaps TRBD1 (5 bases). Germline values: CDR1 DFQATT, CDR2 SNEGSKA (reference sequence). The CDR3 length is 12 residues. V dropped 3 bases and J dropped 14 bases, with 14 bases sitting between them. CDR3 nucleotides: TGCAGTGCTAGTGCTGGTGGGGACTCCCTCCACTTT. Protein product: CSASAGGDSLHF.

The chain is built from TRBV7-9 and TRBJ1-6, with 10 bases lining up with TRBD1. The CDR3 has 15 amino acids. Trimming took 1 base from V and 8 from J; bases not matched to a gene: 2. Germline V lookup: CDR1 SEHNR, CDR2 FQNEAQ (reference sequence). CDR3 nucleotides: TGTGCCAGCAGCTTAGGGACAGGGGGATATTCACCCCTCCACTTT. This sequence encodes CASSLGTGGYSPLHF.